This is a list of T cell receptor beta chains from one sample in a study of T cell repertoires in ileal Crohn's disease. The method was immunoSEQ multiplex PCR; TCRdb's version includes in-frame clones alone and lacks a portion of them. This sample has several thousand clones, with roughly 91% found just once. Sequencing input: ileal tissue. These receptors were taken from an adult with Crohn's disease. CDR3s include the opening cysteine and the closing phenylalanine or tryptophan. The order of the fields is V gene, CDR3 length, clone size, CDR3 protein. Clone size is stated in some rows and not others, as once, few, many or a class when expanded.

v_call: TRBV30; cdr3_length: 11; clone_size: -; cdr3_aa: CAWSWEGELFF
v_call: TRBV18; cdr3_length: 13; clone_size: -; cdr3_aa: CASSPGQGTEAFF
v_call: TRBV29-1; cdr3_length: 14; clone_size: -; cdr3_aa: CSVARGGSYNEQFF
v_call: TRBV2; cdr3_length: 15; clone_size: -; cdr3_aa: CASRTGGLVPDTQYF
v_call: TRBV28; cdr3_length: 16; clone_size: -; cdr3_aa: CASSRGWTVSSYEQYF
v_call: TRBV10-3; cdr3_length: 15; clone_size: -; cdr3_aa: CATREGSSYNSPLHF
v_call: TRBV5-1; cdr3_length: 14; clone_size: -; cdr3_aa: CASSFMVASYEQYF
v_call: TRBV5-1; cdr3_length: 15; clone_size: -; cdr3_aa: CASSLATGFEAEAFF
v_call: TRBV7-9; cdr3_length: 15; clone_size: -; cdr3_aa: CASSSLGQGVDEAFF
v_call: TRBV7-2; cdr3_length: 14; clone_size: -; cdr3_aa: CASSSRQGIYGYTF
v_call: TRBV7-9; cdr3_length: 16; clone_size: -; cdr3_aa: CASSLGTSGGQETQYF
v_call: TRBV28; cdr3_length: 15; clone_size: -; cdr3_aa: CASSLITGGNQPQHF
v_call: TRBV30; cdr3_length: 13; clone_size: -; cdr3_aa: CAWSVRGTGPQHF
v_call: TRBV5-4; cdr3_length: 15; clone_size: -; cdr3_aa: CASSLASGINEKLFF
v_call: TRBV7-6; cdr3_length: 15; clone_size: -; cdr3_aa: CASSWRDRDRSPLHF
v_call: TRBV5-1; cdr3_length: 13; clone_size: -; cdr3_aa: CASSYGQSGELFF
v_call: TRBV15; cdr3_length: 14; clone_size: -; cdr3_aa: CATNPILPGYGYTF
v_call: TRBV28; cdr3_length: 15; clone_size: -; cdr3_aa: CASSRGQTRNYGYTF
v_call: TRBV18; cdr3_length: 16; clone_size: -; cdr3_aa: CASSSTLGQINSPLHF
v_call: TRBV29-1; cdr3_length: 13; clone_size: -; cdr3_aa: CSVAGTGAEKLFF
v_call: TRBV5-5; cdr3_length: 15; clone_size: -; cdr3_aa: CASSVVTGTQETQYF
v_call: TRBV2; cdr3_length: 14; clone_size: -; cdr3_aa: CASRGGGPGLEQYF
v_call: TRBV6-1; cdr3_length: 14; clone_size: -; cdr3_aa: CATLGPGSYYGYTF
v_call: TRBV30; cdr3_length: 12; clone_size: -; cdr3_aa: CAWSSGRGTQYF
v_call: TRBV7-3; cdr3_length: 13; clone_size: -; cdr3_aa: CASSFSVPGELFF
v_call: TRBV30; cdr3_length: 16; clone_size: once; cdr3_aa: CACRQFPWASGNTIYF
v_call: TRBV19; cdr3_length: 13; clone_size: -; cdr3_aa: CASSILGNTEAFF
v_call: TRBV18; cdr3_length: 15; clone_size: -; cdr3_aa: CASSPPGGLNTEAFF
v_call: TRBV11-2; cdr3_length: 14; clone_size: -; cdr3_aa: CASSRDRNNQPQHF
v_call: TRBV5-4; cdr3_length: 16; clone_size: -; cdr3_aa: CASSPTSGGAEETQYF
v_call: TRBV19; cdr3_length: 15; clone_size: -; cdr3_aa: CASSTLDRGHQPQHF
v_call: TRBV4-1; cdr3_length: 15; clone_size: -; cdr3_aa: CASSQGAGEGYEQYF
v_call: TRBV30; cdr3_length: 14; clone_size: -; cdr3_aa: CAWSVAGTGGGYTF
v_call: TRBV14; cdr3_length: 15; clone_size: -; cdr3_aa: CASSRLDSGANVLTF
v_call: TRBV9; cdr3_length: 15; clone_size: few; cdr3_aa: CASSPRQGVYEKLFF
v_call: TRBV29-1; cdr3_length: 13; clone_size: once; cdr3_aa: CSVEGASNYGYTF
v_call: TRBV30; cdr3_length: 14; clone_size: -; cdr3_aa: CAWSVPGVGYEQYF
v_call: TRBV28; cdr3_length: 15; clone_size: few; cdr3_aa: CASRAPTGRNQPQHF
v_call: TRBV21-1; cdr3_length: 14; clone_size: -; cdr3_aa: CASSKSPADNEQFF